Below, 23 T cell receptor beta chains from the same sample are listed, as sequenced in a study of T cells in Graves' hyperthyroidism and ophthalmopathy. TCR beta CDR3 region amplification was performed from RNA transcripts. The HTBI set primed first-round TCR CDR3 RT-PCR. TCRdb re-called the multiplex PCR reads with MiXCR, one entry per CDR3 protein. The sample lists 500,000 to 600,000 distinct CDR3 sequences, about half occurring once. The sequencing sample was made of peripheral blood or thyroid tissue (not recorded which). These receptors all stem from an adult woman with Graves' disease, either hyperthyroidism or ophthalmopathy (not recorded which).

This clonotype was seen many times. This CDR3 reads CASSQATQLYSYEQYF. CDR3 DNA: TGCGCCAGCAGCCAAGCTACACAGCTATACTCCTACGAGCAGTACTTC. The chain joins TRBV4-1 to TRBJ2-7; no clear D. The CDR3 sequence is 16 residues long. The V end was cut by 1 base, the J end by 0 bases, with 13 bases between. CDR1 and CDR2 (germline): MGHRA, YSYEKL.

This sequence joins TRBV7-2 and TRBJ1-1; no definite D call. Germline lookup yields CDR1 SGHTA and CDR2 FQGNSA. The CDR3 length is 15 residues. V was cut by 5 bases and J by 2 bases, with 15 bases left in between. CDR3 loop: CASSTQTTINTEAFF. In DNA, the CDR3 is TGTGCCAGCAGCACCCAGACAACGATTAACACTGAAGCTTTCTTT. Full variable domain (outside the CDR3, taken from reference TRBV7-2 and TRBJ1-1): GAGVSQSPSNKVTEKGKDVELRCDPISGHTALYWYRQSLGQGLEFLIYFQGNSAPDKSGLPSDRFSAERTGGSVSTLTIQRTQQEDSAVYLCASSTQTTINTEAFFGQGTRLTVV.

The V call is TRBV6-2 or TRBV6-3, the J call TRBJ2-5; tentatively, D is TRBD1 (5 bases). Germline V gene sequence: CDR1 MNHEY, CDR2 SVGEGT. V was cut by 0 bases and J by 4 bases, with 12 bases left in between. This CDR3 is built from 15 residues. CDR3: CASSYSYQGGETQYF. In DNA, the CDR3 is TGTGCCAGCAGTTACTCGTACCAGGGTGGAGAGACCCAGTACTTC.

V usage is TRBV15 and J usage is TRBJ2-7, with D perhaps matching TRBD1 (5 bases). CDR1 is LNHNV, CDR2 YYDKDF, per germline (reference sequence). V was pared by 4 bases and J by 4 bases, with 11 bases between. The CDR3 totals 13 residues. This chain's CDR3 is CATSNRFSYEQYF. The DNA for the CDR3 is TGTGCCACCAGCAACAGGTTCAGTTACGAGCAGTACTTC.

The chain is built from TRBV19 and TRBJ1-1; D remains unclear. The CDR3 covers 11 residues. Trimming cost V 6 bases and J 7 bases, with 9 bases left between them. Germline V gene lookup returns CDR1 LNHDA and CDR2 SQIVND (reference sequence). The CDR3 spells CASRSGVEAFF. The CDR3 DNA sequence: TGTGCCAGTAGGAGTGGCGTTGAAGCTTTCTTT.

For the CDR3, the DNA is TGCGCCAGCGGAGGGGCAGGACGCTCTGGGGCCAACGTCCTGACTTTC. Translated: CASGGAGRSGANVLTF. The J gene is TRBJ2-6, the V gene TRBV10-2; tentative D call: TRBD2 (6 bases). V was pared by 8 bases and J by 0 bases, with 14 bases between. In germline, CDR1 is WSHSY, CDR2 SAAADI. The CDR3 runs to 16 residues.

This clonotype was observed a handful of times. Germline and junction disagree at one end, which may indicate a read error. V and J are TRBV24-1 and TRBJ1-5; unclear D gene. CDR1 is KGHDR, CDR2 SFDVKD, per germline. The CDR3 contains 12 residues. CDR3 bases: TGTGCCACCAGTGTAGACAATCAGCTCCAGCATTTT. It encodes CATSVDNQLQHF.

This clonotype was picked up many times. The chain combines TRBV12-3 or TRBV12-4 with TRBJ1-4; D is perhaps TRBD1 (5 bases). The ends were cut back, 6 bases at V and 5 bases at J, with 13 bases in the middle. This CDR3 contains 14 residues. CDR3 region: CASSQTVRNEKLFF. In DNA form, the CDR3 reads TGTGCCAGCAGCCAGACAGTTCGGAATGAAAAACTGTTTTTT.

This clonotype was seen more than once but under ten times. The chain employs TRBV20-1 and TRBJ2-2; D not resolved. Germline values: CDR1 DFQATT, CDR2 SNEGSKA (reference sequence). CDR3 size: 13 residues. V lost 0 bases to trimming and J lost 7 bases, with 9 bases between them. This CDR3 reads CSARDSEYGELFF. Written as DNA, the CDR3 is TGCAGTGCTAGAGATTCGGAATACGGGGAGCTGTTTTTT.

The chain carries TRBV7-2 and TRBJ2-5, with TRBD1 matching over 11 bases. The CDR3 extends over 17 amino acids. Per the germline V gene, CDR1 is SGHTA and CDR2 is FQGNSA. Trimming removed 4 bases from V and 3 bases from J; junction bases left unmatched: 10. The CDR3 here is CASSSRMGTGGEETQYF. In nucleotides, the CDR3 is TGTGCCAGCAGCTCACGTATGGGGACAGGGGGAGAAGAGACCCAGTACTTC.

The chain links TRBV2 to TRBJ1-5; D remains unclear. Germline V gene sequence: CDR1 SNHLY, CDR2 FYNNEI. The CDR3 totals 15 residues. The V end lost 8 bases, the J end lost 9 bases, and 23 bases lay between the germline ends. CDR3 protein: CASSLIRDSVGPQHF. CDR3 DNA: TGTGCCAGCTCACTGATCCGGGATTCCGTTGGGCCCCAGCATTTT.

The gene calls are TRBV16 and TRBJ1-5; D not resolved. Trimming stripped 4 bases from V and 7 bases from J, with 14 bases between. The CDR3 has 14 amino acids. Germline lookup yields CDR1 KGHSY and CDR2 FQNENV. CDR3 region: CASSLTLWRQPQHF. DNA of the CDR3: TGTGCCAGCAGCCTAACTCTGTGGAGGCAGCCCCAGCATTTT. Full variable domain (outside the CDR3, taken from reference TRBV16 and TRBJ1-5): GEEVAQTPKHLVRGEGQKAKLYCAPIKGHSYVFWYQQVLKNEFKFLISFQNENVFDETGMPKERFSAKCLPNSPCSLEIQATKLEDSAVYFCASSLTLWRQPQHFGDGTRLSIL.

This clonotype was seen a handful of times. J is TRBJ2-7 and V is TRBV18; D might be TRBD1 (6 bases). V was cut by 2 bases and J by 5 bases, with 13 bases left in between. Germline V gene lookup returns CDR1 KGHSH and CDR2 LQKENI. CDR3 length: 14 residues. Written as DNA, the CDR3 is TGTGCCAGCTCACCAATAGAACAGGGAAACGAGCAGTACTTC. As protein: CASSPIEQGNEQYF.

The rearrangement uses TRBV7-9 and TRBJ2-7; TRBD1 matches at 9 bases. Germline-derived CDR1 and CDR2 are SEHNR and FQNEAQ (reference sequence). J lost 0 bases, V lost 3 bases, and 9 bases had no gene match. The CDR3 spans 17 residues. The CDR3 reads CASSLSGTGIPSYEQYF. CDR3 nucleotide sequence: TGTGCCAGCAGCTTGTCCGGGACAGGGATCCCCTCCTACGAGCAGTACTTC. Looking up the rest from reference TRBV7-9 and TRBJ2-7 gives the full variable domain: DTGVSQNPRHKITKRGQNVTFRCDPISEHNRLYWYRQTLGQGPEFLTYFQNEAQLEKSRLLSDRFSAERPKGSFSTLEIQRTEQGDSAMYLCASSLSGTGIPSYEQYFGPGTRLTVT.

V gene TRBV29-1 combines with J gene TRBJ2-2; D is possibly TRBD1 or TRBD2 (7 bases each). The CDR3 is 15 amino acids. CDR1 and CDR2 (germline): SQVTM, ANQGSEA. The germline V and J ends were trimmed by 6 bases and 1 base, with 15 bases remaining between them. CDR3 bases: TGCAGCGTCAGGGGGACTAAAATGAACACCGGGGAGCTGTTTTTT. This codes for CSVRGTKMNTGELFF.

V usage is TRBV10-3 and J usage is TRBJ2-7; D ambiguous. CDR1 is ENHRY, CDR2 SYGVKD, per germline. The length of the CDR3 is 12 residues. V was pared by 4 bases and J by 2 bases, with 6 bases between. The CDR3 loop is CAISGTPYEQYF. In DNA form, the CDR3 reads TGTGCCATCAGTGGAACCCCCTACGAGCAGTACTTC.

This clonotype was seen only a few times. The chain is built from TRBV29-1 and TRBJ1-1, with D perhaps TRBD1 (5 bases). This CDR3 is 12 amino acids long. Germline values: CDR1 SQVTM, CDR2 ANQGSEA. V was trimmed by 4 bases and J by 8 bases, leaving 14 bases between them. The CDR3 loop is CSVVRGRAEAFF. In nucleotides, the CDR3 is TGCAGCGTTGTGAGGGGCCGGGCAGAAGCTTTCTTT.

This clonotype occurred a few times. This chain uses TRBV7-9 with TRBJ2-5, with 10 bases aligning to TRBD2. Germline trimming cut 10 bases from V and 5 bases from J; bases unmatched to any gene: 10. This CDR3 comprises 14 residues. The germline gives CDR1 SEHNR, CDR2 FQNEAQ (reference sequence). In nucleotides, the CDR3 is TGTGCCACCCATAGGAGCGGGAGGGGTGAGACCCAGTACTTC. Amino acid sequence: CATHRSGRGETQYF.

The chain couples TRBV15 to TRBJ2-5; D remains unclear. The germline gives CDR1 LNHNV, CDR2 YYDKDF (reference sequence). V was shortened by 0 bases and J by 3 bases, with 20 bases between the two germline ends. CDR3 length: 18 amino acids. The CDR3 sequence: CATSRELYGRGVEETQYF. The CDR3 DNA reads TGTGCCACCAGCAGAGAATTGTATGGCAGAGGCGTAGAAGAGACCCAGTACTTC.

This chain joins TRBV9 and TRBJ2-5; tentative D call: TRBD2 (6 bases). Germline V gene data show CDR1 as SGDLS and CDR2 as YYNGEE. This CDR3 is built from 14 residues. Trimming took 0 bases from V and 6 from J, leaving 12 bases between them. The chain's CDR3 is CASSVEWGEQTQYF. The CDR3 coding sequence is TGTGCCAGCAGCGTAGAGTGGGGGGAACAGACCCAGTACTTC.

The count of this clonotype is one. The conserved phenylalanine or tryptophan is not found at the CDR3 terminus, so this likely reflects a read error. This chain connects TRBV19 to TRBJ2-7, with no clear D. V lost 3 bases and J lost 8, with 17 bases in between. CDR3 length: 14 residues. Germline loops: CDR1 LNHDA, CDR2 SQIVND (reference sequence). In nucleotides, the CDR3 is TGTGCCAGTAGTATCATGGGTGGTAACCGCCAGCAGTACCTC. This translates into CASSIMGGNRQQYL.

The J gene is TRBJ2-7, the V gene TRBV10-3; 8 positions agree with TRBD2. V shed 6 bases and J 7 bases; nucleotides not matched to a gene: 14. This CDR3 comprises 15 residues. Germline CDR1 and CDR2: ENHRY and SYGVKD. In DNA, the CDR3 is TGTGCCATCAGAACCGGGACTAGTGACACCGGGGAGCAGTACTTC. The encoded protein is CAIRTGTSDTGEQYF.

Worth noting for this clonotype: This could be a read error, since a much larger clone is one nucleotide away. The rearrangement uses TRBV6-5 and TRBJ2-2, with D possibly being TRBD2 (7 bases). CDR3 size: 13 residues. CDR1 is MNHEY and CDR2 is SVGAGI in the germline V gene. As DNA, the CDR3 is TGTGCCAGCAAGGCGCAGTTAGGGGGGGAGCTGTCTTTT. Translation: CASKAQLGGELSF.